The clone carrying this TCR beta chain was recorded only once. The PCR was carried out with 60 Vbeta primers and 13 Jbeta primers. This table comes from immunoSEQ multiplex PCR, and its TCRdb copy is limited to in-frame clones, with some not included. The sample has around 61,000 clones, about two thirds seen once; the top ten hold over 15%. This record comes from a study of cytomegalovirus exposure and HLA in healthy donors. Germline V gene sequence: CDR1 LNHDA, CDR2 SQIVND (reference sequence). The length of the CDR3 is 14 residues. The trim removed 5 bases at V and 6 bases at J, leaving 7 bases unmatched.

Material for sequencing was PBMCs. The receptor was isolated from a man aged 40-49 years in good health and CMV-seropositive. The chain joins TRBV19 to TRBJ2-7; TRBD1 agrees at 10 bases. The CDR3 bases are TGTGCCAGTAGTCCGGGACAGGGGTTACGCGAGCAGTACTTC. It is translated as CASSPGQGLREQYF.